The 3 T cell receptor beta chains presented below share a single source sample, sequenced in a study of blood T cell repertoires in COVID-19. Only in-frame clones appear in the TCRdb table, and some are missing; sequencing was by immunoSEQ multiplex PCR. The repertoire holds 80,000 to 95,000 clones, with roughly 76% as singletons. Material: peripheral blood. These receptor sequences come from a man older than 75 with COVID-19, enrolled during active disease.

The CDR3 DNA reads as TGTGCCAGCAGCGCTGGGACAGTATCCCAAGAGACCCAGTACTTC. Translation gives CASSAGTVSQETQYF. V and J are TRBV9 and TRBJ2-5; TRBD1 matches at 7 bases. Trimming took 3 bases from V and 1 from J; bases not matched to a gene: 6. The CDR3 contains 15 residues. Per germline, CDR1 SGDLS and CDR2 YYNGEE.

The V call is TRBV15, the J call TRBJ2-7; TRBD1 matches 8 bases. Unmatched junction bases numbered 11, after V lost 3 bases and J lost 4 bases. The germline V gene has CDR1 LNHNV and CDR2 YYDKDF (reference sequence). The CDR3 contains 16 residues. The CDR3 DNA reads TGTGCCACCAGCAGTCTAGACAGGGGTGAATCGTACGAGCAGTACTTC. This codes for CATSSLDRGESYEQYF. Drawing the rest from reference TRBV15 and TRBJ2-7, the complete variable domain is DAMVIQNPRYQVTQFGKPVTLSCSQTLNHNVMYWYQQKSSQAPKLLFHYYDKDFNNEADTPDNFQSRRPNTSFCFLDIRSPGLGDTAMYLCATSSLDRGESYEQYFGPGTRLTVT.

For the CDR3, the DNA is TGTGCCAGCAGCGCCGGACAGGGTTACTATGGCTACACCTTC. This encodes CASSAGQGYYGYTF. The chain links TRBV9 to TRBJ1-2, with TRBD1 identical over 8 bases. Germline V CDR1 and CDR2: SGDLS, YYNGEE. V gave up 3 bases and J gave up 3 bases; unmatched junction bases: 4. The CDR3 spans 14 residues.